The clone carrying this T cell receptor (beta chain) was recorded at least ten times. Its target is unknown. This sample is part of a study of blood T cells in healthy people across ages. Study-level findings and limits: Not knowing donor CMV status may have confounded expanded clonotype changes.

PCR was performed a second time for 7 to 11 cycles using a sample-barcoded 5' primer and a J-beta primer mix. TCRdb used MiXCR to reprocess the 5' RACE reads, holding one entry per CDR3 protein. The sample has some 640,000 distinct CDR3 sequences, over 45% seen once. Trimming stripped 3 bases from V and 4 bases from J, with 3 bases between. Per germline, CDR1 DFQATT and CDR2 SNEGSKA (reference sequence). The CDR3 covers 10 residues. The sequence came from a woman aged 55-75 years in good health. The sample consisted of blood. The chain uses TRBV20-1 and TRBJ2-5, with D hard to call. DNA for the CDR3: TGCAGTGCTAGTGGAGAGACCCAGTACTTC. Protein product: CSASGETQYF.